This entry features one TCR beta chain sequence. Antigen unknown. These data are taken from a study of T cell responses to AZD1222 COVID-19 vaccine. Libraries were prepared by immunoSEQ multiplex PCR; TCRdb keeps only in-frame clonotypes and omits some of them. The sample has about 160,000 clones; about 95% are singletons. Germline CDR1 and CDR2: SGHRS and YFSETQ. With 4 bases clipped from V and 6 bases from J, the junction kept 9 bases outside the gene matches. This CDR3 has 15 residues. Whole-study results and caveats: Two AZD1222 doses significantly raised spike-specific TCR breadth and depth over controls. Baseline antibody screening turned up just 6 or 7 seropositive AZD1222 recipients.

The origin of this receptor is an adult in good health. The sample was peripheral blood, taken on day 0 of AZD1222 vaccination. The chain is built from TRBV5-1 and TRBJ2-2; 7 bases agree with TRBD1. DNA of the CDR3: TGCGCCAGCAGCCCGACAGGGCCGCCGGCCGGGGAGCTGTTTTTT. Protein sequence: CASSPTGPPAGELFF.